This TCR beta chain was identified in a study of tumor-infiltrating lymphocytes in oesophageal squamous cell carcinoma (dated by TCRdb to 2015 to 2016). This clonotype has only a few counts. It has no known antigen specificity. No base quality values were provided; no much bigger clone lies one nucleotide off. Via the germline V gene, CDR1 is SGHTA and CDR2 FQGNSA. The CDR3, cysteine through phenylalanine, is 12 amino acids long. Only the CDR3 region is kept as DNA, spanning 36 bases read in frame from base 1. Trimming removed 6 bases from V and 12 bases from J, leaving 15 bases between the germline ends. Library construction relied on PCR. The data were produced on an Illumina HiSeq 2000. TCRdb redid the processing of the public reads, applying fastp at Q25 and MiXCR, and retained in-frame beta chains. Each record represents a unique CDR3 protein, reported with the most common genes and DNA among its rows. The sample has around 26,000 distinct CDR3 sequences on record, 38% of them singletons. About 23% of the sample belongs to the ten largest clones.

Material: esophageal tumor tissue. The rearranged segments are TRBV7-2 and TRBJ2-1, and possibly TRBD2, on 7 matching bases. The receptor comes from a male donor with esophageal squamous cell carcinoma. This receptor has the CDR3 CASSWGGGSQFF. The bases are TGTGCCAGCAGTTGGGGGGGGGGCTCGCAGTTCTTC. The CDR3 plus the reference TRBV7-2 and TRBJ2-1 genes for the other parts give the full variable domain: GAGVSQSPSNKVTEKGKDVELRCDPISGHTALYWYRQSLGQGLEFLIYFQGNSAPDKSGLPSDRFSAERTGGSVSTLTIQRTQQEDSAVYLCASSWGGGSQFFGPGTRLTVL.